The 24 T cell receptor beta chains given below trace back to one sample, sequenced in a study of shared clonotypes between healthy human individuals. Profiled with immunoSEQ multiplex PCR; TCRdb holds only in-frame clones, not every one. The sample contains 2 million to 3 million clones, 93% of which appear only once. Material for sequencing was naive CD4+ T cells from PBMCs. Subset denoted: CD45RA+ positively selected. These receptors were taken from a man aged 18 to 35 in good health. Some clones in this sample may be carry-over from other donors' samples.

V gene TRBV10-3 combines with J gene TRBJ2-1; no firm D call. The germline V gene encodes CDR1 ENHRY and CDR2 SYGVKD. V lost 4 bases and J lost 4, with 8 bases in between. This CDR3 is 13 amino acids long. CDR3 sequence (DNA): TGTGCCATCAGTGCGTCTTATTACAATGAGCAGTTCTTC. Its protein product is CAISASYYNEQFF.

The V gene is TRBV7-9, the J gene TRBJ1-2; D unclear. CDR1 is SEHNR and CDR2 is FQNEAQ in the germline V gene (reference sequence). CDR3 length equals 12 residues. Trimming removed 5 bases at V and 8 bases at J, with 12 bases between. The CDR3, as DNA: TGTGCCAGCAGCCCCGTTAGAACCGGCTACACCTTC. It codes for CASSPVRTGYTF.

This chain uses TRBV5-4 with TRBJ2-5; D uncertain. CDR1 is SGHNT, CDR2 YYREEE, per germline (reference sequence). The CDR3 loop spans 15 amino acids. V shed 7 bases and J shed 5 bases, with 21 bases lying between them. The CDR3 loop is CASHPSISPWETQYF. The CDR3 bases are TGTGCCAGCCACCCGAGCATTAGCCCATGGGAGACCCAGTACTTC.

The chain is built from TRBV4-1 and TRBJ2-3, with 10 nucleotides matching TRBD2. The V segment lost 3 bases and the J segment 5 bases; nucleotides outside the gene matches: 8. The CDR3 extends over 16 amino acids. Per the germline V gene, CDR1 is MGHRA and CDR2 is YSYEKL. The CDR3 reads CASSQPLAGGGDTQYF. DNA for the CDR3: TGCGCCAGCAGCCAGCCTTTAGCGGGAGGTGGAGATACGCAGTATTTT.

This chain links TRBV28 with TRBJ1-5; 9 nucleotides line up with TRBD1. V lost 4 bases and J lost 1; bases outside the gene matches: 17. The germline V gene encodes CDR1 MDHEN and CDR2 SYDVKM. This CDR3 comprises 20 residues. The CDR3 reads CASSYLTATGGAGSNQPQHF. CDR3 bases: TGTGCCAGCAGTTATCTTACCGCGACAGGGGGGGCGGGGAGCAATCAGCCCCAGCATTTT.

Concerning this clone itself: The sample carries other DNA sequences with the same CDR3. The V and J genes are TRBV6-6 and TRBJ2-3; 7 bases are a match to TRBD1. Unmatched junction bases numbered 5, after V lost 5 bases and J lost 3 bases. This CDR3 has 14 residues. The V gene's germline CDR1 is MNHNY and CDR2 SVGAGI (reference sequence). The CDR3 region is CASSQRQGTDTQYF. The DNA for the CDR3 is TGTGCCAGCAGTCAACGACAGGGAACAGATACGCAGTATTTT.

The gene calls are TRBV28 and TRBJ2-3; D is possibly TRBD2 (6 bases). Trimming took off 6 bases at V and 6 bases at J, with 19 bases between the two ends. The germline gives CDR1 MDHEN, CDR2 SYDVKM. There are 15 residues in the CDR3. The CDR3 bases are TGTGCCAGCAGGACTTGGGGTGGCGGAGGGGATACGCAGTATTTT. This sequence encodes CASRTWGGGGDTQYF.

The chain couples TRBV9 to TRBJ2-7; 8 bases are a match to TRBD2. The CDR3 runs to 14 residues. CDR1 SGDLS and CDR2 YYNGEE come from the germline V gene. V trimming: 0 bases; J trimming: 6 bases; junction bases outside the gene matches: 5. This chain's CDR3 is CASSVDSGSGEQYF. The CDR3 DNA reads as TGTGCCAGCAGCGTAGACAGCGGGAGTGGCGAGCAGTACTTC.

This clone was seen a single time. The rearrangement links TRBV7-9 to TRBJ2-3, with D possibly being TRBD2 (6 bases). The CDR3 length is 15 residues. Trimming shortened V by 5 bases and J by 6 bases, and 18 bases separated the two germline ends. The germline gives CDR1 SEHNR, CDR2 FQNEAQ (reference sequence). In DNA form, the CDR3 reads TGTGCCAGCAGCAATGGGGCGGGACTCTCGGATACGCAGTATTTT. Translating gives CASSNGAGLSDTQYF. Full variable domain (remainder filled in from reference TRBV7-9 and TRBJ2-3): DTGVSQNPRHKITKRGQNVTFRCDPISEHNRLYWYRQTLGQGPEFLTYFQNEAQLEKSRLLSDRFSAERPKGSFSTLEIQRTEQGDSAMYLCASSNGAGLSDTQYFGPGTRLTVL.

The gene calls are TRBV9 and TRBJ1-6; 7 nucleotides align to TRBD1. With 3 bases clipped from V and 7 bases from J, the junction kept 4 bases outside the gene matches. Germline V CDR1 and CDR2: SGDLS, YYNGEE. CDR3 size: 14 residues. CDR3 nucleotide sequence: TGTGCCAGCAGCGCCCGGACAGGCAATTCACCCCTCCACTTT. Its translation is CASSARTGNSPLHF.

The chain uses TRBV28 and TRBJ2-2, with a tentative D call TRBD2 (7 bases). Germline V gene sequence: CDR1 MDHEN, CDR2 SYDVKM. The CDR3 is 16 residues long. The ends were cut back, 2 bases at V and 6 bases at J, with 16 bases in the middle. The CDR3 loop is CASSLGGARVAGELFF. In DNA, the CDR3 is TGTGCCAGCAGTTTAGGGGGGGCCAGAGTGGCCGGGGAGCTGTTTTTT.

The gene calls are TRBV28 and TRBJ1-5; D is unresolved. In germline, CDR1 is MDHEN, CDR2 SYDVKM. The V end lost 4 bases, the J end lost 7 bases, and 5 bases lay between the germline ends. The CDR3 runs to 11 residues. The CDR3 loop is CASSSWQPQHF. The CDR3 nucleotides are TGTGCCAGCAGTTCGTGGCAGCCCCAGCATTTT.

The chain has TRBV2 and TRBJ2-1; D is unclear. This CDR3 is built from 13 residues. Per the germline V gene, CDR1 is SNHLY and CDR2 is FYNNEI. The V and J ends lost 4 bases and 4 bases respectively, with 8 bases between them. CDR3 region: CASSVSLYNEQFF. DNA of the CDR3: TGTGCCAGCAGTGTCAGCCTGTACAATGAGCAGTTCTTC.

V and J are TRBV19 and TRBJ1-5; D might be TRBD1 (6 bases). The CDR3 is 12 residues long. Germline loops: CDR1 LNHDA, CDR2 SQIVND (reference sequence). V dropped 8 bases and J dropped 6 bases, with 11 bases sitting between them. CDR3 DNA sequence: TGTGCCAGTGGACAGTCTCCTCAGCCCCAGCATTTT. Protein sequence: CASGQSPQPQHF.

This chain joins TRBV5-1 and TRBJ2-3; 10 bases align to TRBD2. The CDR3 consists of 16 residues. J gave up 6 bases and V 2 bases, and 9 bases lay outside the gene matches. The germline V gene has CDR1 SGHRS and CDR2 YFSETQ. CDR3 in DNA: TGCGCCAGCAGCTTCTCCGGCAGCGGGAGGGCCGATACGCAGTATTTT. Its protein is CASSFSGSGRADTQYF.

The V and J genes are TRBV5-4 and TRBJ1-4; no clear D. V was cut by 0 bases and J by 8 bases, with 11 bases left in between. The CDR3 loop spans 14 amino acids. Germline CDR1 and CDR2: SGHNT and YYREEE (reference sequence). The CDR3 region has the DNA TGTGCCAGCAGCTTGGGCAGCCCAGGAGAAAAACTGTTTTTT. It codes for CASSLGSPGEKLFF.

Comment on this clone: This sample also contains other DNA sequences that code for the same CDR3. The rearrangement links TRBV7-9 to TRBJ2-7; D is unresolved. CDR3 size: 12 residues. Germline assignment: CDR1 SEHNR and CDR2 FQNEAQ (reference sequence). V dropped 3 bases and J dropped 4 bases, with 7 bases sitting between them. CDR3 nucleotide sequence: TGTGCCAGCAGCTTGAGTGGATACGAGCAGTACTTC. It specifies CASSLSGYEQYF.

V and J are TRBV28 and TRBJ1-1; D ambiguous. V was clipped by 1 base and J by 4 bases, with 16 bases between them. The CDR3 is made up of 16 amino acids. CDR1 and CDR2 (germline): MDHEN, SYDVKM. CDR3 loop: CASSLSGFVGGTEAFF. CDR3 DNA sequence: TGTGCCAGCAGTTTATCGGGGTTTGTGGGTGGCACTGAAGCTTTCTTT. The full variable domain, in which reference TRBV28 and TRBJ1-1 provide the parts outside the CDR3, is DVKVTQSSRYLVKRTGEKVFLECVQDMDHENMFWYRQDPGLGLRLIYFSYDVKMKEKGDIPEGYSVSREKKERFSLILESASTNQTSMYLCASSLSGFVGGTEAFFGQGTRLTVV.

The V call is TRBV19, the J call TRBJ1-1; 7 nucleotides match TRBD1. The J segment lost 1 base and the V segment lost 7 bases, leaving 9 bases of the junction unmatched. Germline CDR1 reads LNHDA; CDR2 reads SQIVND (reference sequence). This CDR3 region has 15 residues. This CDR3 reads CASTSTGTRNTEAFF. Written as DNA, the CDR3 is TGTGCCAGTACCTCGACAGGGACGAGGAACACTGAAGCTTTCTTT.

The chain is built from TRBV4-2 and TRBJ2-7; possibly TRBD2 for D (6 bases). This CDR3 is 17 amino acids long. V was pared by 3 bases and J by 2 bases, with 20 bases between. Looked up from germline, CDR1 is LGHNA and CDR2 is YNFKEQ. CDR3 in amino acids: CASSQLPRGDLAYEQYF. For the CDR3, the DNA is TGTGCCAGCAGCCAGCTTCCGCGCGGGGACCTGGCCTACGAGCAGTACTTC.

The chain has TRBV5-1 and TRBJ2-6, with 13 nucleotides matching TRBD2. This CDR3 is 17 amino acids long. Looked up from germline, CDR1 is SGHRS and CDR2 is YFSETQ. Trimming removed 8 bases from V and 2 bases from J; junction bases left unmatched: 7. CDR3 loop: CASSGTSGNTGANVLTF. The CDR3 bases are TGCGCCAGTTCCGGGACTAGCGGGAATACTGGGGCCAACGTCCTGACTTTC.

The J gene is TRBJ2-3, the V gene TRBV15; 7 bases are a match to TRBD2. Germline V gene sequence: CDR1 LNHNV, CDR2 YYDKDF (reference sequence). This CDR3 has 14 amino acids. J was trimmed by 6 bases and V by 9 bases; bases with no gene match: 12. DNA of the CDR3: TGTGCCACAAACTTCGGACTAGAGCGGGATACGCAGTATTTT. This codes for CATNFGLERDTQYF.

The chain couples TRBV28 to TRBJ2-6; D is possibly TRBD1 (5 bases). Trimming stripped 7 bases from V and 0 bases from J, with 10 bases between. This CDR3 comprises 15 residues. The germline CDR1 and CDR2 sequences are MDHEN and SYDVKM. The CDR3 sequence: CASNSRGSGANVLTF. In nucleotides, the CDR3 is TGTGCCAGCAACTCAAGGGGCTCTGGGGCCAACGTCCTGACTTTC.

The chain has TRBV7-2 and TRBJ2-1; D is unresolved. This CDR3 spans 16 amino acids. CDR1 is SGHTA and CDR2 is FQGNSA in the germline V gene. V shed 1 base and J shed 3 bases, with 13 bases lying between them. CDR3 in amino acids: CASSLGSPNSYNEQFF. DNA for the CDR3: TGTGCCAGCAGCTTAGGTTCACCAAACAGCTACAATGAGCAGTTCTTC. The full variable domain, in which reference TRBV7-2 and TRBJ2-1 provide the parts outside the CDR3, is GAGVSQSPSNKVTEKGKDVELRCDPISGHTALYWYRQSLGQGLEFLIYFQGNSAPDKSGLPSDRFSAERTGGSVSTLTIQRTQQEDSAVYLCASSLGSPNSYNEQFFGPGTRLTVL.